Below are 32 T cell receptor beta chains sequenced from a single sample in a study of technical replicates of blood from a few donors (TCRdb year 2017). The receptor library was made with the immunoSEQ multiplex PCR assay. TCRdb limited this immuneACCESS table to in-frame rearrangements with V and J called. A share of clones is missing; checked studies link under half to unresolved V genes, and the rest is unexplained. The sample table holds fewer than 85,000 clones, of which just under 95% were seen once. The top ten clones comprise roughly 0.41% of the sample. Sequencing input: T cells isolated from PBMCs. Source of these receptors: a human donor in good health.

The V and J genes are TRBV19 and TRBJ2-7, with D unresolved. Between the trimmed V and J ends, which lost 3 bases and 3 bases, there was a span of 6 bases. Germline CDR1 reads LNHDA; CDR2 reads SQIVND (reference sequence). The CDR3 covers 12 residues. The CDR3 sequence: CASSMRGYEQYF. The DNA of the CDR3 is TGTGCCAGTAGTATGAGAGGCTACGAGCAGTACTTC.

This chain links TRBV7-3 with TRBJ2-5; a weak D match, TRBD2 (6 bases). The CDR3 is made up of 14 amino acids. V gave up 4 bases and J gave up 0 bases, with 9 bases separating them. CDR1 is SGHTA and CDR2 is FQGTGA in the germline V gene. The CDR3 loop is CASSCRDYQETQYF. The CDR3 nucleotides are TGTGCCAGCAGCTGTCGGGACTACCAAGAGACCCAGTACTTC.

This chain links TRBV2 with TRBJ2-3; 8 nucleotides line up with TRBD2. With 1 base clipped from V and 2 bases from J, the junction kept 5 bases outside the gene matches. Germline values: CDR1 SNHLY, CDR2 FYNNEI. The CDR3 runs to 16 residues. CDR3 bases: TGTGCCAGCAGTGAAGACGGGAGGGTCAACACAGATACGCAGTATTTT. Translating it yields CASSEDGRVNTDTQYF.

This chain connects TRBV28 to TRBJ1-5; weak D call: TRBD1 (5 bases). Germline V CDR1 and CDR2: MDHEN, SYDVKM. V lost 4 bases and J lost 1, with 17 bases in between. The CDR3 contains 17 residues. The CDR3 reads CASSSPGARGSNQPQHF. The CDR3 nucleotides read TGTGCCAGCAGTTCACCCGGGGCCCGGGGGAGCAATCAGCCCCAGCATTTT. The variable domain in full, with the rest retrieved from reference TRBV28 and TRBJ1-5, is DVKVTQSSRYLVKRTGEKVFLECVQDMDHENMFWYRQDPGLGLRLIYFSYDVKMKEKGDIPEGYSVSREKKERFSLILESASTNQTSMYLCASSSPGARGSNQPQHFGDGTRLSIL.

The gene calls are TRBV9 and TRBJ1-5; no reliable D call. This CDR3 spans 13 amino acids. V lost 2 bases and J 8 bases, leaving 11 bases between the germline ends. Germline V lookup: CDR1 SGDLS, CDR2 YYNGEE. The CDR3 nucleotides read TGTGCCAGCAGCGTCCGGGATCGGGAGCCCCAGCATTTT. Translation: CASSVRDREPQHF.

This chain joins TRBV19 and TRBJ1-1; 10 positions agree with TRBD1. Germline V gene sequence: CDR1 LNHDA, CDR2 SQIVND (reference sequence). This CDR3 has 14 residues. The V gene end was trimmed by 6 bases and the J gene end by 7 bases; junction bases not matched to a gene: 8. CDR3 sequence reads: CASSFRDRGHEAFF. DNA for the CDR3: TGTGCCAGTAGCTTCCGGGACAGGGGCCATGAAGCTTTCTTT.

This clone was counted a single time. This chain joins TRBV7-9 and TRBJ1-3; possibly TRBD1 for D (5 bases). V shed 2 bases and J shed 0 bases, with 11 bases lying between them. The CDR3 runs 16 residues. CDR1 and CDR2 (germline): SEHNR, FQNEAQ (reference sequence). Here the CDR3 DNA reads TGTGCCAGCAGCTTATATAGGGGCCTCTCTGGAAACACCATATATTTT. It yields the protein CASSLYRGLSGNTIYF.

The gene calls are TRBV7-8 and TRBJ2-7; a weak D match, TRBD1 (5 bases). V dropped 2 bases and J dropped 1 base, with 9 bases sitting between them. The germline CDR1 and CDR2 sequences are SGHVS and FQNEAQ. The CDR3 is 14 residues long. CDR3 amino acids: CASSLPGPSYEQYF. CDR3 sequence (DNA): TGTGCCAGCAGCTTACCAGGGCCATCCTACGAGCAGTACTTC.

The genes are TRBV27 and TRBJ2-1; the D is unclear. The CDR3 runs to 13 residues. Germline V lookup: CDR1 MNHEY, CDR2 SMNVEV (reference sequence). Trimming pared 8 bases from V and 4 bases from J, leaving 12 bases between. The CDR3 is CASGSLGYNEQFF. The CDR3 region has the DNA TGTGCCAGCGGGTCTCTCGGGTACAATGAGCAGTTCTTC.

The genes are TRBV6-6 and TRBJ1-2; D remains ambiguous. Looked up from germline, CDR1 is MNHNY and CDR2 is SVGAGI (reference sequence). Trimming left V 0 bases short and J 9 bases short, with 14 bases between. The CDR3 extends over 14 amino acids. The CDR3 DNA reads TGTGCCAGCAGTTACTCGATGTCTCAAAGCAGCTACACCTTC. Protein product: CASSYSMSQSSYTF.

The chain uses TRBV7-8 and TRBJ2-7; D remains ambiguous. Germline V lookup: CDR1 SGHVS, CDR2 FQNEAQ. CDR3 length: 14 amino acids. V lost 2 bases and J lost 3, with 11 bases in between. CDR3 nucleotides: TGTGCCAGCAGCTTAAACGGTGCGGACTACGAGCAGTACTTC. Protein product: CASSLNGADYEQYF.

This clone has just one count. J is TRBJ1-1 and V is TRBV6-6; D remains unclear. CDR1 is MNHNY and CDR2 is SVGAGI in the germline V gene (reference sequence). The ends were cut back, 2 bases at V and 1 base at J, with 8 bases in the middle. The length of the CDR3 is 14 residues. CDR3 coding DNA: TGTGCCAGCAGTTACCAGAGGGAGAACACTGAAGCTTTCTTT. It is translated as CASSYQRENTEAFF.

The sample holds one count of this clone. V and J are TRBV9 and TRBJ2-3, with TRBD2 identical over 12 bases. CDR1 SGDLS and CDR2 YYNGEE come from the germline V gene. This CDR3 has 16 residues. V was clipped by 3 bases and J by 3 bases; unmatched bases: 5. The CDR3: CASSARLAGVTDTQYF. In nucleotides, the CDR3 is TGTGCCAGCAGCGCCCGACTAGCGGGAGTAACAGATACGCAGTATTTT.

This clone came up once. The gene calls are TRBV10-3 and TRBJ2-7; D is ambiguous. CDR1 is ENHRY, CDR2 SYGVKD, per germline. V shed 10 bases and J shed 2 bases, with 12 bases lying between them. This CDR3 has 12 amino acids. CDR3 in DNA: TGTGCCACCCAGGCCCAGGCCTACGAGCAGTACTTC. Its translation is CATQAQAYEQYF.

V gene TRBV9 combines with J gene TRBJ1-3; 8 positions agree with TRBD1. The CDR3 covers 15 residues. Germline V gene data show CDR1 as SGDLS and CDR2 as YYNGEE. V shed 4 bases, J shed 2 bases, and the junction held 5 bases outside the gene matches. The CDR3 here is CASSPSDRAGNTIYF. The DNA for the CDR3 is TGTGCCAGCAGCCCATCGGACAGGGCTGGAAACACCATATATTTT.

V usage is TRBV15 and J usage is TRBJ2-7; 14 bases align to TRBD2. This CDR3 has 15 amino acids. V gave up 3 bases and J gave up 4 bases; unmatched junction bases: 2. Per germline, CDR1 LNHNV and CDR2 YYDKDF (reference sequence). The CDR3 DNA sequence: TGTGCCACCAGCAGGGGACTAGCGGGAGCTTACGAGCAGTACTTC. It yields the protein CATSRGLAGAYEQYF.

The chain has TRBV7-2 and TRBJ2-1, with 14 bases matching TRBD2. The germline V gene has CDR1 SGHTA and CDR2 FQGNSA. V lost 1 base and J lost 7; bases outside the gene matches: 3. The length of the CDR3 is 16 residues. The CDR3 loop is CASSLGGLAGANEQFF. In nucleotides, the CDR3 is TGTGCCAGCAGCTTAGGGGGACTAGCGGGAGCGAATGAGCAGTTCTTC.

This clone was observed a handful of times. This chain links TRBV7-6 with TRBJ1-1; D is perhaps TRBD1 (5 bases). This CDR3 is 16 amino acids long. V lost 1 base and J 2 bases, leaving 14 bases between the germline ends. The germline CDR1 and CDR2 sequences are SGHVS and FNYEAQ. CDR3 protein: CASSLEYLGGNTEAFF. The CDR3 DNA follows: TGTGCCAGCAGCTTAGAGTATTTGGGGGGTAACACTGAAGCTTTCTTT. Drawing the rest from reference TRBV7-6 and TRBJ1-1, the complete variable domain is GAGVSQSPRYKVTKRGQDVALRCDPISGHVSLYWYRQALGQGPEFLTYFNYEAQQDKSGLPNDRFSAERPEGSISTLTIQRTEQRDSAMYRCASSLEYLGGNTEAFFGQGTRLTVV.

This clone showed up just a few times. The chain has TRBV5-4 and TRBJ2-2; 7 bases map to TRBD2. The V segment lost 1 base and the J segment 5 bases; nucleotides outside the gene matches: 14. The CDR3 consists of 18 residues. Germline values: CDR1 SGHNT, CDR2 YYREEE (reference sequence). DNA for the CDR3: TGTGCCAGCAGCTTGAAAAGCGCATACGCCGGGGGGACCGGGGAGCTGTTTTTT. It specifies CASSLKSAYAGGTGELFF.

This chain uses TRBV9 with TRBJ2-2; tentative D call: TRBD2 (5 bases). The CDR3 has 16 residues. Germline V gives CDR1 SGDLS, CDR2 YYNGEE. Trimming stripped 3 bases from V and 3 bases from J, with 15 bases between. The CDR3 is CASSARDEPYTGELFF. The DNA of the CDR3 is TGTGCCAGCAGCGCGAGGGATGAGCCCTACACCGGGGAGCTGTTTTTT.

The DNA of the CDR3 is TGTGCCAGCAGCTTAGGTATAGCCGAGGGCACAGATACGCAGTATTTT. The encoded protein is CASSLGIAEGTDTQYF. The chain employs TRBV7-9 and TRBJ2-3; D gene ambiguous. This CDR3 is built from 16 residues. From germline, CDR1 is SEHNR and CDR2 FQNEAQ (reference sequence). The V and J ends lost 1 base and 1 base respectively, with 12 bases between them.

The chain is built from TRBV2 and TRBJ2-5; no clear D gene. Trimming removed 2 bases at V and 1 base at J, with 5 bases between. CDR1 is SNHLY and CDR2 is FYNNEI in the germline V gene. This CDR3 spans 13 amino acids. This CDR3 reads CASSESPQETQYF. The CDR3 DNA sequence: TGTGCCAGCAGTGAATCTCCCCAAGAGACCCAGTACTTC.

V is TRBV10-3 and J is TRBJ2-1; the match to TRBD2 covers 9 bases. The germline V gene has CDR1 ENHRY and CDR2 SYGVKD. The CDR3 runs 15 residues. Trimming cost V 4 bases and J 4 bases; bases outside gene matches: 5. The CDR3 coding sequence is TGTGCCATCAGTGCATTAGCGGGAGTATACAATGAGCAGTTCTTC. Translated, it gives CAISALAGVYNEQFF.

This chain uses TRBV27 with TRBJ2-2; D possibly corresponds to TRBD1 (6 bases). This CDR3 has 16 amino acids. The V gene's germline CDR1 is MNHEY and CDR2 SMNVEV (reference sequence). Between the trimmed V and J ends, which lost 6 bases and 4 bases, there was a span of 18 bases. CDR3 bases: TGTGCCAGCAGCCCTTCAACAGGGACCATCACCGGGGAGCTGTTTTTT. It codes for CASSPSTGTITGELFF.

V and J are TRBV11-3 and TRBJ2-5; 10 nucleotides line up with TRBD1. Germline values: CDR1 SGHNT, CDR2 YENEEA. V lost 3 bases and J lost 2; bases outside the gene matches: 9. The CDR3 sequence is 17 residues long. The CDR3 bases are TGTGCCAGCAGCTTGTACGGGACAGGGGCAAATCAAGAGACCCAGTACTTC. Its translation: CASSLYGTGANQETQYF. The entire variable domain, with the rest obtained from reference TRBV11-3 and TRBJ2-5, is as follows: EAGVVQSPRYKIIEKKQPVAFWCNPISGHNTLYWYLQNLGQGPELLIRYENEEAVDDSQLPKDRFSAERLKGVDSTLKIQPAELGDSAVYLCASSLYGTGANQETQYFGPGTRLLVL.

The genes are TRBV7-9 and TRBJ2-3, with 8 bases aligning to TRBD2. Germline CDR1 SEHNR, CDR2 FQNEAQ (reference sequence). V shed 0 bases, J shed 4 bases, and the junction held 3 bases outside the gene matches. CDR3 length: 15 residues. CDR3 nucleotides: TGTGCCAGCAGCTTAGCAGCGGGAGTGGCAGATACGCAGTATTTT. This translates into CASSLAAGVADTQYF.

J is TRBJ1-1 and V is TRBV7-8, with D maybe TRBD1 (5 bases). The CDR3 covers 15 residues. Between the trimmed V and J ends, which lost 5 bases and 6 bases, there was a span of 19 bases. Germline CDR1 is SGHVS and CDR2 is FQNEAQ. The CDR3 sequence is CASSPLAGEVPEAFF. The CDR3 DNA reads as TGTGCCAGCAGCCCCTTAGCGGGGGAAGTTCCTGAAGCTTTCTTT. The complete variable domain, with remaining parts taken from reference TRBV7-8 and TRBJ1-1, reads GAGVSQSPRYKVAKRGQDVALRCDPISGHVSLFWYQQALGQGPEFLTYFQNEAQLDKSGLPSDRFFAERPEGSVSTLKIQRTQQEDSAVYLCASSPLAGEVPEAFFGQGTRLTVV.

J is TRBJ1-1 and V is TRBV30; 8 bases match TRBD1. V trimming: 0 bases; J trimming: 11 bases; junction bases outside the gene matches: 23. The germline CDR1 and CDR2 sequences are GTSNPN and SVGIG (reference sequence). The CDR3 has 18 amino acids. CDR3 sequence (DNA): TGTGCCTGGAGTGTACCCAGATACGGGAGAGGGACAGGTCTTTTGGCTTTCTTT. Translated, it gives CAWSVPRYGRGTGLLAFF.

The rearrangement joins TRBV28 to TRBJ2-7; TRBD2 matches at 12 bases. Germline assignment: CDR1 MDHEN and CDR2 SYDVKM. The length of the CDR3 is 15 residues. Losses at the gene ends were 6 bases for V and 6 bases for J; bases not matched to a gene: 9. The CDR3 loop is CASSTSGRPQVEQYF. Written as DNA, the CDR3 is TGTGCCAGCAGCACTAGCGGGAGGCCCCAGGTCGAGCAGTACTTC.

The chain combines TRBV5-1 with TRBJ1-5; 7 nucleotides line up with TRBD1. The length of the CDR3 is 16 residues. V trimming: 1 base; J trimming: 1 base; junction bases outside the gene matches: 5. Germline V gene sequence: CDR1 SGHRS, CDR2 YFSETQ. The CDR3 DNA is TGCGCCAGCAGCTTGACCCCGGGACAGAGCAATCAGCCCCAGCATTTT. Protein product: CASSLTPGQSNQPQHF.

The chain joins TRBV28 to TRBJ2-5, with 15 nucleotides matching TRBD2. Looked up from germline, CDR1 is MDHEN and CDR2 is SYDVKM. J lost 5 bases, V lost 2 bases, and 6 bases had no gene match. CDR3 length equals 17 residues. The CDR3 coding sequence is TGTGCCAGCAGTTTAGCTGGGACTAGCGGGAGGCATGAGACCCAGTACTTC. Translated, it gives CASSLAGTSGRHETQYF.

The chain combines TRBV6-1 with TRBJ1-1; D remains ambiguous. V was pared by 7 bases and J by 5 bases, with 17 bases between. Germline CDR1 is MNHNS and CDR2 is SASEGT. This CDR3 is 14 amino acids long. CDR3 bases: TGTGCCAGCACCAGAATCGGCGGAGGGACTGAAGCTTTCTTT. Its protein is CASTRIGGGTEAFF.